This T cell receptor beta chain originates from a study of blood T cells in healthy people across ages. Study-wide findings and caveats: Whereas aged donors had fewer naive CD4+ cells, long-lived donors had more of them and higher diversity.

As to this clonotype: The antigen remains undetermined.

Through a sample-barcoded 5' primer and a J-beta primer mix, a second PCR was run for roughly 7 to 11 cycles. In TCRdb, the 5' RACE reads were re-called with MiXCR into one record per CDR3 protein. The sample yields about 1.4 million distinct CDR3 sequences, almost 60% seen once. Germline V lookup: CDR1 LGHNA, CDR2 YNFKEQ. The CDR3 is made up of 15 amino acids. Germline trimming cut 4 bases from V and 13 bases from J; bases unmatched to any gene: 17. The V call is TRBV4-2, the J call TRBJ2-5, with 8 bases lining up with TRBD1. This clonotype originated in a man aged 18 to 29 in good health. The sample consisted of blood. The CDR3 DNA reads TGTGCCAGCAGCCCCGGCCGGGACAGGCGTTTCGAGCGGTACTTC. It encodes CASSPGRDRRFERYF.